This T cell receptor beta chain was retrieved from a study of blood T cell repertoires in COVID-19 (TCRdb year 2020). With respect to the entire study: Samples covering the acute and convalescent phases of COVID-19 were provided by collaborators in the United States, Italy and Spain. The repertoires were made available in a free public database intended to serve as a resource for research on the immune response to SARS-CoV-2. Where available, HLA class I and class II types were obtained from metadata supplied by the sample provider rather than from assay-based typing. The samples were drawn from two sources: the first 160 participants of the ongoing ImmuneRACE study, and 1,000 to 1,500 subjects contributed by 6 global collaborators. Nearly every sample came with metadata listing a de-identified subject ID, COVID-19 status, age in years and sex. The dataset comprised deeply sampled blood TCRbeta repertoires from subjects exposed to, actively infected with, or recovered from COVID-19. The prospective study material was composed of cDNA or gDNA derived from T cells, B-cell-depleted T cells, or PBMCs.

Note on this clone: No antigen is known for it. No much larger clone exists at a distance of one base, and base qualities are not known.

TCRbeta CDR3 regions were amplified from genomic DNA by means of the immunoSEQ Assay, a bias-controlled multiplex PCR. The original pipeline was this. The number of nucleated cells in each sample was estimated by amplification of reference gene primers within the assay. To quantify the absolute abundance of each unique TCRbeta CDR3 rearrangement, sequence reads were collapsed and filtered. For each sample, productive Simpson clonality was calculated by taking the square root of Simpson's diversity index across productive rearrangements. TCRdb took over this immuneACCESS table, retaining in-frame rearrangements with V and J assigned. Such tables are incomplete; in checked studies, under half of the missing clones stem from an unresolved V gene, and the remainder is unexplained. Clonal size and the V and J genes are those of that table, whereas D and trimming came from the DNA. The sample table holds 150,000 to 200,000 clones, of which 85% were seen once. The top ten clonotypes cover around 3.2% of the sample.

Broader findings and caveats from the paper: How much clinical and demographic metadata was included differed by source and by participant, and the metadata was provided uncurated.

Collaborating institutions collected whole blood in K2EDTA tubes following their own protocols. For TCRbeta analysis, collaborator samples were shipped as frozen whole blood, as isolated PBMCs, or as DNA extracted from either sample type. Input material: peripheral blood. The TCR sequence derives from a human donor with acute or convalescent COVID-19. The donor label of this sample is uncertain.

Here is the DNA: TGTGCCAGCAGCCAAGAGCCCCAGGCAGCTTTCTTT. Its protein is CASSQEPQAAFF. The rearrangement joined TRBV4-2 to TRBJ1-1; no D segment can be confidently identified. V loses 0 bases, J loses 10 bases, and the germline ends lie 9 bases apart. From cysteine to phenylalanine, the CDR3 is 12 amino acids long. Only the CDR3 DNA stays, 36 bases, in frame from base 1. From the germline V gene, CDR1 is LGHNA and CDR2 is YNFKEQ.